This T cell receptor beta chain was captured in a study of pediatric ulcerative colitis. Study results and limitations: A couple of patients had blood samples with substantially reduced template counts.

Looked up from germline, CDR1 is SGHDT and CDR2 is YYEEEE. The CDR3 runs 16 residues. The germline V and J ends were trimmed by 4 bases and 4 bases, with 19 bases remaining between them. No immunosuppressive drugs were given to ulcerative colitis patients before diagnostic colonoscopy. TCRdb's copy holds only in-frame clones and misses some; the assay was immunoSEQ multiplex PCR. The profile covers about 64,000 clones, with about 86% appearing a single time and about 3% taken by the ten largest. With respect to this clone: Its target is unknown.

The sample consisted of blood. The rearrangement joins TRBV5-6 to TRBJ2-3, with TRBD1 as a possible D gene (6 bases). This TCR was recovered from a boy under 18 with severe ulcerative colitis. This CDR3 reads CASSPWPGASPDTQYF. As DNA, the CDR3 is TGTGCCAGCAGCCCCTGGCCAGGGGCCAGTCCAGATACGCAGTATTTT.